The source of this T cell receptor (beta chain) is a study of T cell changes during pregnancy in multiple sclerosis. Profiling relied on immunoSEQ multiplex PCR, and the TCRdb table lists in-frame clones only, not all of them. Of roughly 50,000 clones detected, approximately 92% appear once; the ten largest clones hold 0.25%. This TCR derives from a female donor with multiple sclerosis, enrolled in a pregnancy study. The sample consisted of CD4+ T cells from peripheral blood mononuclear cells, taken in the third trimester of pregnancy.

CDR3 sequence reads: CASSLDPGRETQYF. CDR3 DNA sequence: TGTGCCAGCAGCTTAGATCCGGGAAGAGAGACCCAGTACTTC. This chain joins TRBV7-2 and TRBJ2-5, with D perhaps matching TRBD2 (5 bases). The V gene lost 1 base and the J gene lost 4 bases, with 10 bases spanning the gap. CDR3 size: 14 residues. Germline V CDR1 and CDR2: SGHTA, FQGNSA.